A few counts support the clone carrying this TCR beta chain. The library tagged individual cDNA molecules with unique molecular identifiers. One entry per CDR3 protein, called by TCRdb with MiXCR from the RACE reads. The sample has 65,000 to 80,000 distinct CDR3 sequences, 7% to 9% seen once. Time point noted: healthy volunteer bleed at 6 weeks. From whole blood left unfractionated, total RNA was extracted. These data originate in a study of human T cells and chemical hapten exposure. The CDR3 length is 15 residues. Germline assignment: CDR1 SGHDN and CDR2 FVKESK. The J segment lost 7 bases and the V segment lost 1 base, leaving 6 bases of the junction unmatched.

Source material: whole blood. The sequence derives from a male donor in good health. Some clones in this sample may be carry-over from other donors' samples. J is TRBJ2-1 and V is TRBV14; 8 nucleotides agree with TRBD1. The CDR3 nucleotides are TGTGCCAGCAGCCAAGCTCAGGGGGCGCAGAATGAGCAGTTCTTC. Translated, it gives CASSQAQGAQNEQFF.